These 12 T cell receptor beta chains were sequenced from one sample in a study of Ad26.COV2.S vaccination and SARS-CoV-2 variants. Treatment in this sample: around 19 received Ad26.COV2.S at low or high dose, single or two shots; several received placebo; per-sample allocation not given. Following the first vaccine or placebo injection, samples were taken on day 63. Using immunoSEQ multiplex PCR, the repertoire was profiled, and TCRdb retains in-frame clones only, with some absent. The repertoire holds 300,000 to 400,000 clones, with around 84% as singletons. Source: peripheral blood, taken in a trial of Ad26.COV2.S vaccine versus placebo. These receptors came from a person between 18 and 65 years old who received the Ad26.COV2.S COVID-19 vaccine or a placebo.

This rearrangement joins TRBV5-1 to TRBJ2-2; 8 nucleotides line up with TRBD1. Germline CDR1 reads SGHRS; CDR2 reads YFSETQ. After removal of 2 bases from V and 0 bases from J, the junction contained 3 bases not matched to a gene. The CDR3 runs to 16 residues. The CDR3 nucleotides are TGCGCCAGCAGCTTAGACAGGGGCGCGAACACCGGGGAGCTGTTTTTT. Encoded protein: CASSLDRGANTGELFF.

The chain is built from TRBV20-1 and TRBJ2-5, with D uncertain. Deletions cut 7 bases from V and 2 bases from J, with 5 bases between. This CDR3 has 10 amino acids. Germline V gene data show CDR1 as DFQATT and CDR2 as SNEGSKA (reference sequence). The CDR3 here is CSGVQETQYF. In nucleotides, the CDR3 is TGCAGTGGCGTACAAGAGACCCAGTACTTC.

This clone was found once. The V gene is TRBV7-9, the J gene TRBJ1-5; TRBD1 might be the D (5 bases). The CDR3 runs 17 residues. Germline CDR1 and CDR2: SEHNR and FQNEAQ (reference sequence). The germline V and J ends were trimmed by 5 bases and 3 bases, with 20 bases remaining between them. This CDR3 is CASSLGGITGYNQPQHF. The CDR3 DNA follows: TGTGCCAGCAGCCTTGGTGGAATCACAGGTTACAATCAGCCCCAGCATTTT.

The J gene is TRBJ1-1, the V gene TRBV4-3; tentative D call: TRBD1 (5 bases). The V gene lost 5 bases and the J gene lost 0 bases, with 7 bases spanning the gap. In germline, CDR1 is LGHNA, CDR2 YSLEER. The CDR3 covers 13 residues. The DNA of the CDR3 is TGCGCCAGCAGCGACAGATTGAACACTGAAGCTTTCTTT. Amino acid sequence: CASSDRLNTEAFF.

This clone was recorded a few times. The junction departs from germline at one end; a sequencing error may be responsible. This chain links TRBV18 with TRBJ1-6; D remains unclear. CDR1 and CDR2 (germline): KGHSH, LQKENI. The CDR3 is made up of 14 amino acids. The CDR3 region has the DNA TGTGCCAGCTCACCAGACTACTATGATTCACCCCTCCACTTT. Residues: CASSPDYYDSPLHF.

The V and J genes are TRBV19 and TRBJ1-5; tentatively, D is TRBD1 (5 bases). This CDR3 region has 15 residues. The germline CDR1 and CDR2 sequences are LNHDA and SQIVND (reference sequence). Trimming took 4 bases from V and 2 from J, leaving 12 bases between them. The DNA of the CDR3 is TGTGCCAGTAGTACTCAGGGTGGTGGCAATCAGCCCCAGCATTTT. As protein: CASSTQGGGNQPQHF.

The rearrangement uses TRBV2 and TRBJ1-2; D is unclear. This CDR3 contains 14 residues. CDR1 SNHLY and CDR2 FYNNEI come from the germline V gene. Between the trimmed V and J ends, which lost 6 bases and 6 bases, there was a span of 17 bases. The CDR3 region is CASSLSTQRNGYTF. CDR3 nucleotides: TGTGCCAGCAGCCTCTCTACACAAAGGAATGGCTACACCTTC.

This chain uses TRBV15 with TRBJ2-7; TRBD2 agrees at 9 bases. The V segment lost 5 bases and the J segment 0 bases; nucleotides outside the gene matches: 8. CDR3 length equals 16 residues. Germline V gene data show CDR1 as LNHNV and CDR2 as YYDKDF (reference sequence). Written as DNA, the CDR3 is TGTGCCACCAGCCACTCAGCGGGGGGCCTCTCCTACGAGCAGTACTTC. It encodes CATSHSAGGLSYEQYF.

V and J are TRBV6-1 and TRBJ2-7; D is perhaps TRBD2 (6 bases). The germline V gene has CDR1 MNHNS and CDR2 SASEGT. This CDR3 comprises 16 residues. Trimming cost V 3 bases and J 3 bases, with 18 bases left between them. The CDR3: CASSDLVMKEGYEQYF. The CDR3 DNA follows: TGTGCCAGCAGTGATCTTGTCATGAAGGAGGGCTACGAGCAGTACTTC.

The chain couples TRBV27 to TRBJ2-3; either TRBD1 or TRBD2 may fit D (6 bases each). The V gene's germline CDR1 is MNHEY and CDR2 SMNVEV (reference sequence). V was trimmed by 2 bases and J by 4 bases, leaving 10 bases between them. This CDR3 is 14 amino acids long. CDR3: CASSLRGVADTQYF. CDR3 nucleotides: TGTGCCAGCAGTTTAAGGGGGGTGGCAGATACGCAGTATTTT.

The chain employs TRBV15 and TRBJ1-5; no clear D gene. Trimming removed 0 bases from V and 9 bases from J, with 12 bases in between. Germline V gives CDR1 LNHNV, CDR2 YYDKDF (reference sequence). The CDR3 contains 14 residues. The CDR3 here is CATSRDPYPGPQHF. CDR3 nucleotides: TGTGCCACCAGCAGAGATCCTTACCCAGGGCCCCAGCATTTT.

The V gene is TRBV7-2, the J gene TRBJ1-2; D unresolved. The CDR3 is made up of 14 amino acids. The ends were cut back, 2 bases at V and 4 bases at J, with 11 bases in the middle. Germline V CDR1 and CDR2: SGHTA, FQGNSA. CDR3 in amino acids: CASSLSGGSYGYTF. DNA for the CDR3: TGTGCCAGCAGCTTAAGTGGAGGGTCCTATGGCTACACCTTC.